These 24 T cell receptor beta chains were all obtained from the same sample, sequenced in a study of beta chain features in type 1 diabetes. Study results and caveats: Shorter TCRB CDR3s, moderately but significantly so, were found in Type 1 diabetes patients in all four CD4+ subsets.

Expressed TCRB transcripts were sequenced because the entire RNA isolate underwent reverse transcription. The assay was immunoSEQ multiplex PCR, and TCRdb's table has in-frame clones only and misses some. The sample consists of roughly 180,000 clones, roughly 8% of them appearing once. No antigen has been identified for these receptors. Sequencing input: central memory CD4+ T cells from blood. The source is a man younger than 35 with type 1 diabetes.

There are a few counts of this clone. The V gene is TRBV5-1, the J gene TRBJ1-4; tentative D call: TRBD1 (6 bases). The CDR3 has 14 amino acids. The V end lost 2 bases, the J end lost 4 bases, and 9 bases lay between the germline ends. Germline CDR1 and CDR2: SGHRS and YFSETQ. The DNA for the CDR3 is TGCGCCAGCAGCTTTACAGGGAATAATGAAAAACTGTTTTTT. Translating it yields CASSFTGNNEKLFF. Complete variable domain (other parts from reference TRBV5-1 and TRBJ1-4): KAGVTQTPRYLIKTRGQQVTLSCSPISGHRSVSWYQQTPGQGLQFLFEYFSETQRNKGNFPGRFSGRQFSNSRSEMNVSTLELGDSALYLCASSFTGNNEKLFFGSGTQLSVL.

The chain links TRBV11-2 to TRBJ2-7, with D perhaps matching TRBD2 (5 bases). The germline gives CDR1 SGHAT, CDR2 FQNNGV. The germline V and J ends were trimmed by 0 bases and 7 bases, with 16 bases remaining between them. This CDR3 contains 15 residues. The CDR3 nucleotides read TGTGCCAGCAGCTTAGAGGTCGCGCCCGGCGGGGAGCAGTACTTC. It encodes CASSLEVAPGGEQYF.

The V call is TRBV15, the J call TRBJ2-5; 9 nucleotides match TRBD2. Per germline, CDR1 LNHNV and CDR2 YYDKDF (reference sequence). V shed 0 bases and J 5 bases; nucleotides not matched to a gene: 7. The CDR3 has 16 amino acids. CDR3 amino acids: CATSRDPAGGMETQYF. In nucleotides, the CDR3 is TGTGCCACCAGCAGAGATCCAGCGGGAGGTATGGAGACCCAGTACTTC.

This clone was observed at least ten times. The rearrangement joins TRBV6-6 to TRBJ1-5; perhaps TRBD1 as D (6 bases). CDR3 size: 12 residues. V was shortened by 4 bases and J by 13 bases, with 14 bases between the two germline ends. CDR1 and CDR2 (germline): MNHNY, SVGAGI (reference sequence). The CDR3 is CASSSYRDRQHF. The CDR3 DNA reads as TGTGCCAGCAGTTCGTACAGGGACCGGCAGCATTTT.

This clone turned up a few times. Other DNA sequences in the sample encode the same CDR3. The genes are TRBV6-4 and TRBJ1-1, with TRBD1 matching 7 bases. The J segment lost 1 base and the V segment lost 6 bases, leaving 2 bases of the junction unmatched. Per the germline V gene, CDR1 is MRHNA and CDR2 is SNTAGT. The CDR3 length is 13 residues. The CDR3, as DNA: TGTGCCAGCAGAAGGACAGGGAACACTGAAGCTTTCTTT. Translated, it gives CASRRTGNTEAFF.

This clone was counted only a few times. This chain joins TRBV6-6 and TRBJ2-7; 9 bases are shared with TRBD1. CDR1 and CDR2 (germline): MNHNY, SVGAGI (reference sequence). CDR3 length: 15 amino acids. V lost 0 bases to trimming and J lost 5 bases; unmatched junction nucleotides: 5. The CDR3 DNA is TGTGCCAGCAGTTACTCCGGGACAGGGAGCCACGAGCAGTACTTC. It codes for CASSYSGTGSHEQYF.

The CDR3 loop is CASSLLPEGAFF. CDR3 DNA: TGTGCCAGCAGCTTGTTACCGGAGGGGGCTTTCTTT. The chain combines TRBV5-6 with TRBJ1-1, with TRBD1 as a possible D gene (5 bases). Germline V gene sequence: CDR1 SGHDT, CDR2 YYEEEE. Trimming removed 1 base at V and 11 bases at J, with 12 bases between. This CDR3 region has 12 residues.

This clone showed up many times. The chain has TRBV2 and TRBJ2-1; no clear D gene. This CDR3 contains 11 residues. The germline V gene has CDR1 SNHLY and CDR2 FYNNEI. V lost 4 bases and J 6 bases, leaving 4 bases between the germline ends. The CDR3 coding sequence is TGTGCCAGCAGTGGCAGCAATGAGCAGTTCTTC. This codes for CASSGSNEQFF.

The rearrangement links TRBV5-1 to TRBJ1-2; D perhaps matches TRBD1 (6 bases). The germline CDR1 and CDR2 sequences are SGHRS and YFSETQ. CDR3 length: 14 amino acids. V was clipped by 4 bases and J by 4 bases, with 14 bases between them. In nucleotides, the CDR3 is TGCGCCAGCAGCGTGACAGGAGTGAGCTATGGCTACACCTTC. This gives the protein CASSVTGVSYGYTF. The full variable domain, with the rest looked up from reference TRBV5-1 and TRBJ1-2, is KAGVTQTPRYLIKTRGQQVTLSCSPISGHRSVSWYQQTPGQGLQFLFEYFSETQRNKGNFPGRFSGRQFSNSRSEMNVSTLELGDSALYLCASSVTGVSYGYTFGSGTRLTVV.

The V call is TRBV4-1, the J call TRBJ2-4; tentatively, D is TRBD2 (5 bases). The V end lost 4 bases, the J end lost 0 bases, and 22 bases lay between the germline ends. The CDR3 runs 19 residues. The germline gives CDR1 MGHRA, CDR2 YSYEKL. CDR3 sequence: CASSLVAMDGLLAKNIQYF. The CDR3 bases are TGCGCCAGCAGCCTTGTGGCCATGGACGGACTTCTAGCCAAAAACATTCAGTACTTC.

In its sample, this clone was seen a few times. The J gene is TRBJ1-5, the V gene TRBV28, with 7 bases identical to TRBD1. V lost 8 bases, J lost 7 bases, and 8 bases stayed unmatched. From germline, CDR1 is MDHEN and CDR2 SYDVKM. The CDR3 is 13 residues long. In DNA, the CDR3 is TGTGCCAGCCTTGGCGGCAGGGGGCAGCCCCAGCATTTT. Protein product: CASLGGRGQPQHF.

V usage is TRBV6-1 and J usage is TRBJ2-6, with TRBD1 matching over 7 bases. V shed 4 bases, J shed 4 bases, and the junction held 7 bases outside the gene matches. CDR1 MNHNS and CDR2 SASEGT come from the germline V gene. The length of the CDR3 is 16 residues. The CDR3 region has the DNA TGTGCCAGCAGTGGACGAACAGGGGCCGGGGCCAACGTCCTGACTTTC. Protein sequence: CASSGRTGAGANVLTF.

This clone came up a few times. The chain recombines TRBV19 with TRBJ1-2; D gene ambiguous. Germline assignment: CDR1 LNHDA and CDR2 SQIVND (reference sequence). The CDR3 extends over 14 amino acids. Trimming shortened V by 8 bases and J by 4 bases, and 17 bases separated the two germline ends. Here the CDR3 DNA reads TGTGCCAGTCAAGGGCCGGGGATGGGCTATGGCTACACCTTC. This translates into CASQGPGMGYGYTF.

This clone was observed a few times. V is TRBV11-2 and J is TRBJ2-1, with TRBD2 as a possible D gene (5 bases). V gave up 5 bases and J gave up 9 bases, with 14 bases separating them. From germline, CDR1 is SGHAT and CDR2 FQNNGV. The CDR3 runs to 13 residues. CDR3 nucleotide sequence: TGTGCCAGCAGCCCCCGGGCTGAGGGTGAGCAGTTCTTC. Amino acids: CASSPRAEGEQFF.

Turning to this clone: Other DNA sequences in the sample encode the same CDR3. The J gene is TRBJ2-2, the V gene TRBV7-9; possible D gene TRBD2, 6 bases. The V end was cut by 1 base, the J end by 5 bases, with 8 bases between. Per germline, CDR1 SEHNR and CDR2 FQNEAQ (reference sequence). This CDR3 comprises 14 residues. Here the CDR3 DNA reads TGTGCCAGCAGCTTAGTGCGGGATACCGGGGAGCTGTTTTTT. Amino acids: CASSLVRDTGELFF.

This clone appeared a few times. The chain uses TRBV28 and TRBJ2-1, with 9 bases lining up with TRBD2. The CDR3 covers 18 residues. In germline, CDR1 is MDHEN, CDR2 SYDVKM. V trimming: 4 bases; J trimming: 2 bases; junction bases outside the gene matches: 12. The CDR3 loop reads CASSSHPLKRGAYNEQFF. CDR3 DNA: TGTGCCAGCAGTTCCCACCCCCTGAAGCGGGGGGCCTACAATGAGCAGTTCTTC.

This clone was seen a few times. The chain recombines TRBV5-1 with TRBJ2-3; no reliable D call. The CDR3 loop spans 12 amino acids. Germline V CDR1 and CDR2: SGHRS, YFSETQ. Trimming pared 0 bases from V and 6 bases from J, leaving 5 bases between. CDR3 region: CASSLDADTQYF. The CDR3 region has the DNA TGCGCCAGCAGCTTGGATGCGGATACGCAGTATTTT.

The chain employs TRBV6-5 and TRBJ2-1, with TRBD2 matching over 13 bases. This CDR3 contains 13 residues. Trimming cost V 5 bases and J 15 bases; bases outside gene matches: 7. Germline V gene sequence: CDR1 MNHEY, CDR2 SVGAGI. The CDR3 DNA follows: TGTGCCAGCAGTCCAGGACTAGCGGGGGCCGGGTTCTTC. It translates to CASSPGLAGAGFF.

The V and J genes are TRBV19 and TRBJ1-1, with D perhaps matching TRBD1 (5 bases). The length of the CDR3 is 15 residues. V dropped 7 bases and J dropped 1 base, with 16 bases sitting between them. The germline V gene has CDR1 LNHDA and CDR2 SQIVND (reference sequence). CDR3 nucleotide sequence: TGTGCCAGTAAGTATAGCTCAGGACAGAACACTGAAGCTTTCTTT. Translation gives CASKYSSGQNTEAFF.

The gene calls are TRBV4-3 and TRBJ2-5; TRBD2 agrees at 8 bases. The length of the CDR3 is 15 residues. Germline-derived CDR1 and CDR2 are LGHNA and YSLEER. Trimming cost V 2 bases and J 2 bases; bases outside gene matches: 4. In DNA form, the CDR3 reads TGCGCCAGCAGCCAACCTACTAGCGGTCAAGAGACCCAGTACTTC. Translation: CASSQPTSGQETQYF.

The chain is built from TRBV7-2 and TRBJ2-3; the D is unclear. Between the trimmed V and J ends, which lost 5 bases and 4 bases, there was a span of 10 bases. Looked up from germline, CDR1 is SGHTA and CDR2 is FQGNSA. The length of the CDR3 is 13 residues. The CDR3 region has the DNA TGTGCCAGCAGCGACCAACGGGCAGATACGCAGTATTTT. Protein sequence: CASSDQRADTQYF.

There are many counts of this clone. The sample has other DNA sequences that encode this CDR3 too. The chain joins TRBV30 to TRBJ2-3, with TRBD2 matching 9 bases. The germline V gene encodes CDR1 GTSNPN and CDR2 SVGIG (reference sequence). This CDR3 comprises 16 residues. The junction had 6 bases not matched to a gene; V was cut back by 0 bases and J by 2 bases. CDR3 DNA sequence: TGTGCCTGGAGTGTAGGCGCGGGGGGGCACACAGATACGCAGTATTTT. This translates into CAWSVGAGGHTDTQYF.

The V call is TRBV13, the J call TRBJ2-3, with D possibly TRBD2 on 6 matching bases. Germline V gene data show CDR1 as PRHDT and CDR2 as FYEKMQ (reference sequence). Trimming stripped 5 bases from V and 1 base from J, with 13 bases between. The CDR3 is made up of 15 amino acids. The CDR3 DNA follows: TGTGCCAGCAGCGTGGGTTGGGGGGGCACAGATACGCAGTATTTT. Protein product: CASSVGWGGTDTQYF.

The rearrangement joins TRBV6-5 to TRBJ2-7, with 9 bases that match TRBD2. Germline loops: CDR1 MNHEY, CDR2 SVGAGI. There are 14 residues in the CDR3. J lost 4 bases, V lost 5 bases, and 6 bases had no gene match. As DNA, the CDR3 is TGTGCCAGCAGTCCCGCGGGGGGGCGGTACGAGCAGTACTTC. Translated, it gives CASSPAGGRYEQYF.